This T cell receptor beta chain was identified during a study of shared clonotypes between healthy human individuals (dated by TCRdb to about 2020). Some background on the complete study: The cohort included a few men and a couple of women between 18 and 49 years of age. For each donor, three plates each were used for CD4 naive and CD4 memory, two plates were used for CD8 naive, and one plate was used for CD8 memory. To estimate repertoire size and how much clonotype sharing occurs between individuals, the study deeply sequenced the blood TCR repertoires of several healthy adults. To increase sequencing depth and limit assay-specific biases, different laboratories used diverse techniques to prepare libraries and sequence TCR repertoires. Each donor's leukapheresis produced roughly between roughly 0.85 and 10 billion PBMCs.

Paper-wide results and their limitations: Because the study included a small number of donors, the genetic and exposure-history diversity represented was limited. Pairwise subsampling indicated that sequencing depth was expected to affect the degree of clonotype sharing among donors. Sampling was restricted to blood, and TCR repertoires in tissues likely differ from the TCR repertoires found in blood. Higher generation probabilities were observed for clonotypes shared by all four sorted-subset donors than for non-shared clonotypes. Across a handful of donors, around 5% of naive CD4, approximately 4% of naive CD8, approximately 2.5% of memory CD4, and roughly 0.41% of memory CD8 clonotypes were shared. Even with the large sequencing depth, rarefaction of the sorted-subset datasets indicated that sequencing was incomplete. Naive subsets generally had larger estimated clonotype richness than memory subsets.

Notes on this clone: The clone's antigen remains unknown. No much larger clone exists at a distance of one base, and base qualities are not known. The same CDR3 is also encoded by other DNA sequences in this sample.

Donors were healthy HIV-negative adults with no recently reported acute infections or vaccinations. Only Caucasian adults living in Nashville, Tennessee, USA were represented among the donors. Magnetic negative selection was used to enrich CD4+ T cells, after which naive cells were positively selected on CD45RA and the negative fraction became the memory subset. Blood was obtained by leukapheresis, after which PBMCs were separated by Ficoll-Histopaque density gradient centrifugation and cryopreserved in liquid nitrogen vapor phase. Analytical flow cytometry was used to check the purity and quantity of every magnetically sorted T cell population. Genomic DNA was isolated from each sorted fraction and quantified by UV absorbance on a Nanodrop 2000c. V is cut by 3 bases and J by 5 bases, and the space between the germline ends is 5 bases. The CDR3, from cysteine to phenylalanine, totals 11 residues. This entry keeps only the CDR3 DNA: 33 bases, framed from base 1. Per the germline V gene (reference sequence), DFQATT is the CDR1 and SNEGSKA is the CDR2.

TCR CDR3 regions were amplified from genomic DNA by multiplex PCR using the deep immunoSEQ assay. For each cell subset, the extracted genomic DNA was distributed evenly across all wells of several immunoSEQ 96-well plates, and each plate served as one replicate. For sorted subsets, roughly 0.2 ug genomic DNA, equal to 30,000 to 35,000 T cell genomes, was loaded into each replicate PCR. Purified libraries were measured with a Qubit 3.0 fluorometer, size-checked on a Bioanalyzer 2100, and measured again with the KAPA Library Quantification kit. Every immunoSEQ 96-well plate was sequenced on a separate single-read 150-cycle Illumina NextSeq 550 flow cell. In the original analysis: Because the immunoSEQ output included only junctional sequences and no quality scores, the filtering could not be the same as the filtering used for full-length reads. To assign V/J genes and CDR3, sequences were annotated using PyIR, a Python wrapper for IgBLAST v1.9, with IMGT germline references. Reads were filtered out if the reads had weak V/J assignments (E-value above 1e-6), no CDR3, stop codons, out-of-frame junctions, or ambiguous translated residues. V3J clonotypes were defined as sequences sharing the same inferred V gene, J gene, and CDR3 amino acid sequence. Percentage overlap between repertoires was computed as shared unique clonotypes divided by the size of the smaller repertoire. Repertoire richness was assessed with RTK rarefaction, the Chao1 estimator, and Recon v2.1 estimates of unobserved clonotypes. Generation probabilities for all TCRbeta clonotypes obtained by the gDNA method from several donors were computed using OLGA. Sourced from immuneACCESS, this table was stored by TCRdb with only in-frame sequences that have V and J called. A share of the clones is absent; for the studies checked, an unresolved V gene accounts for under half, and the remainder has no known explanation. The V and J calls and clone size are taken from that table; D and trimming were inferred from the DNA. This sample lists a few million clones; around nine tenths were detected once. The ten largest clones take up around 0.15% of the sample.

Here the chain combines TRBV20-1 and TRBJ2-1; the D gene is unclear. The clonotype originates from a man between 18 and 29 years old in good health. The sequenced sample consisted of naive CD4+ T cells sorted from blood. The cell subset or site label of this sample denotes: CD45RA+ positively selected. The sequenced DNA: TGCAGTGCTAGTAACAACAATGAGCAGTTCTTC. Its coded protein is CSASNNNEQFF.